This T cell receptor (beta chain) was sequenced during a study of blood T cell repertoires in COVID-19 (dated by TCRdb to 2019 to 2021). In the study overall: Samples from collaborators originated in the United States, Italy and Spain and spanned both the acute and convalescent phases of COVID-19. A de-identified subject ID, COVID-19 status, age in years and sex were almost always included in the sample metadata. The dataset comprised deeply sampled blood TCRbeta repertoires from subjects exposed to, actively infected with, or recovered from COVID-19. The repertoires were made available in a free public database intended to serve as a resource for research on the immune response to SARS-CoV-2. Where available, HLA class I and class II types were obtained from metadata supplied by the sample provider rather than from assay-based typing. Samples came from the ongoing ImmuneRACE study (first 160 participants) plus 1,254 subjects from 6 global collaborators. The prospective study material was composed of cDNA or gDNA derived from T cells, B-cell-depleted T cells, or PBMCs. Paper-wide results and their limitations: The amount of clinical and demographic metadata varied by source and participant and was provided uncurated.

Of note for this clone: Its antigen has not been determined. No qualities accompany the bases; no much larger clone lies one base away.

Trimmed from V: 4 bases; trimmed from J: 4 bases; junction bases lacking a gene match: 9. The germline V gene (reference sequence) supplies CDR1 SEHNR and CDR2 FQNEAQ. The CDR3 runs 17 amino acids, cysteine and phenylalanine included. Only the CDR3 part of the read is kept: 51 bases, read in frame from the first base. TCRbeta CDR3 regions were amplified from genomic DNA using the immunoSEQ Assay, a bias-controlled multiplex PCR. In the paper's pipeline: The number of nucleated cells in each sample was estimated from the amplification of reference gene primers within the assay. Sequence reads were collapsed and filtered to measure the absolute abundance of every unique TCRbeta CDR3 rearrangement. For each sample, productive Simpson clonality was calculated as the square root of Simpson's diversity index across productive rearrangements. In TCRdb, the immuneACCESS table is reduced to in-frame sequences with V and J assigned. These tables do not hold every clone; where another copy was compared, an unresolved V gene accounts for under half, and the others remain unexplained. V, J and clone size reflect that table, while D and trimming were determined from the DNA. Counted in this sample were 90,000 to 150,000 clones; 87% of them appeared once. Roughly 8.2% of the sample comes from the top ten.

Collaborating institutions collected whole blood in K2EDTA tubes following their own protocols. For TCRbeta analysis, collaborator samples were shipped as frozen whole blood, as isolated PBMCs, or as DNA extracted from either sample type. The chain is made from TRBV7-9 and TRBJ2-1; 11 junctional bases match TRBD2. Sequences were obtained from peripheral blood. This receptor was taken from a human donor in a cohort sampled during active COVID-19. Here the CDR3 is given as CASSSTSGKGRYNEQFF. In nucleotides, the sequence is TGTGCCAGCAGCTCGACTAGCGGGAAAGGAAGGTACAATGAGCAGTTCTTC.